A few counts support the clone carrying this T cell receptor (beta chain). The target antigen is unknown. Only in-frame clones appear in the TCRdb table, and some are missing; sequencing was by immunoSEQ multiplex PCR. The sample holds tens of thousands of clones; roughly 80% are singletons and the top ten take approximately 5.2%. The V and J ends lost 1 base and 5 bases respectively, with 5 bases between them. The CDR3 spans 13 residues. The V gene's germline CDR1 is SEHNR and CDR2 FQNEAQ (reference sequence). The data originate from a study of T cell responses to AZD1222 COVID-19 vaccine. General study findings and limits: Seropositivity was recorded at baseline in only a handful of AZD1222 recipients. All repertoire sampling was performed exclusively after the peak T cell response.

V usage is TRBV7-9 and J usage is TRBJ2-2, with a weak D call TRBD2 (5 bases). The specimen was peripheral blood, collected 28 days after the second AZD1222 dose. This clonotype originated in an adult who received the AZD1222 COVID-19 vaccine. The DNA for the CDR3 is TGTGCCAGCAGCTTAGAGCGGACCGGGGAGCTGTTTTTT. Protein: CASSLERTGELFF.